This T cell receptor (beta chain) was captured by sequencing in a study of shared clonotypes between healthy human individuals. Study-level points and caveats: Unshared clonotypes carried lower generation probabilities than those common to all four donors. The small donor group covered limited genetic and exposure diversity.

Method: immunoSEQ multiplex PCR; TCRdb's copy keeps in-frame clones and lacks some. The profile shows a few million clones, about 90% of them singletons. Adult donors, all healthy and HIV-negative, had no recent acute infections or vaccinations. Into CD45RA+ naive and CD45RA-negative memory subsets, the CD4+ cells were split. Germline values: CDR1 MDHEN, CDR2 SYDVKM. V lost 2 bases and J 1 base, leaving 11 bases between the germline ends. This CDR3 contains 16 residues. Points on this clone: Its antigen is still unknown.

This sequence was found in a man aged 18 to 29 in good health. Some clones in this sample may be carry-over from other donors' samples. The rearrangement uses TRBV28 and TRBJ2-2; D possibly matches TRBD1 or TRBD2 (6 bases each). Sequencing used naive CD4+ T cells from PBMCs. The subset: CD45RA+ positively selected. The DNA of the CDR3 is TGTGCCAGCAGTTTAAGGGGGGCGCGGAACACCGGGGAGCTGTTTTTT. Its protein is CASSLRGARNTGELFF.